The rows below give T cell receptor beta chains drawn from one sample of a study of identical twins. TCRdb ran MiXCR on the 5' RACE reads and lists one entry per CDR3 protein. The sample holds 650,000 to 750,000 distinct CDR3 sequences, over 20% seen once. The same specimen was also included in a second study, on T cells expressing NK-cell markers.

The material sequenced was PBMCs. Receptors originate from a woman younger than 35 in good health. Each CDR3 is given with its conserved first and last residue. A D gene is named only where the DNA matches it firmly. Expanded clones get a size class; other rows say once, few or many, or leave the size out.

V	D	size	J	CDR3	DNA
TRBV27	TRBD2	.	TRBJ2-5	CASATQTVTSGKSETQYF	TGTGCCAGCGCTACTCAAACCGTGACTAGCGGGAAGTCGGAGACCCAGTACTTC
TRBV6-2/TRBV6-3	TRBD1	.	TRBJ2-2	CASGGYRGPGELFF	TGTGCCAGCGGTGGTTACAGGGGGCCCGGGGAGCTGTTTTTT
TRBV4-3	TRBD2	few	TRBJ2-1	CASSQEGLAGAGEQFF	TGCGCCAGCAGCCAAGAGGGCCTAGCGGGAGCGGGTGAGCAGTTCTTC
TRBV27	TRBD2	.	TRBJ2-3	CASSYDLAGTDTQYF	TGTGCCAGCAGTTATGACTTAGCGGGAACAGATACGCAGTATTTT
TRBV2	.	.	TRBJ2-5	CASLEREGETQYF	TGTGCCAGCCTCGAGAGGGAAGGGGAGACCCAGTACTTC
TRBV20-1	.	few	TRBJ1-2	CSARDDHSGYGYTF	TGCAGTGCTAGAGATGACCACTCTGGCTATGGCTACACCTTC
TRBV27	.	few	TRBJ2-7	CASSWSPGFRYEQYF	TGTGCCAGCAGTTGGTCCCCAGGATTTCGCTACGAGCAGTACTTC
TRBV5-6	.	.	TRBJ2-5	CASSLASVQETQYF	TGTGCCAGCAGCTTGGCGTCAGTCCAAGAGACCCAGTACTTC
TRBV18	TRBD2	many	TRBJ2-1	CASSQILAKSEQFF	TGTGCCAGCTCACAGATACTAGCGAAGAGTGAGCAGTTCTTC
TRBV20-1	.	few	TRBJ2-1	CSARELGGGYNEQFF	TGCAGTGCTAGAGAACTCGGAGGAGGATACAATGAGCAGTTCTTC
TRBV3-1	.	.	TRBJ1-1	CASSQEWTQAFF	TGTGCCAGCAGCCAAGAGTGGACCCAAGCTTTCTTT